The sequence of this T cell receptor (beta chain) was determined in a study of blood T cell repertoires in COVID-19. In the study overall: Spain, Italy and the United States supplied samples that represented acute and convalescent COVID-19. PBMCs, B-cell-depleted T cells, or T cells provided the cDNA or gDNA that made up the material.

CDR1 and CDR2 from the germline V gene are LGHDT and YNNKEL (reference sequence). V lost 2 bases, J lost 6 bases, and 15 bases lay in between. This CDR3 has 15 amino acids. Authors' processing steps: Quantification of nucleated cells was approximated via reference gene primer amplification. TCRdb's table, derived via immunoSEQ multiplex PCR, lists solely in-frame clones and lacks some. That table is the source of V, J and clone size, and D and trimming were worked out from the DNA. The table lists more than 110,000 clones, 84% of them singletons, with 35% to 55% in the top ten. This TCR derives from a human donor in a cohort sampled during active COVID-19. The chain recombines TRBV3-1 (or the pseudogene TRBV3-2) with TRBJ2-3; D may be TRBD2 (6 bases). Sequencing used peripheral blood. Here the CDR3 reads CASSQMWRAGDTQYF. The CDR3 bases are TGTGCCAGCAGCCAAATGTGGAGGGCTGGGGATACGCAGTATTTT.